These T cell receptor beta chains were read from a single sample in a study of T-cell reconstitution after alpha-beta-depleted transplantation in children. TCRdb independently ran MiXCR on the PCR reads; one entry per CDR3 protein. The sample yields over 70,000 distinct CDR3 sequences, 9% to 15% seen once. Specimen: PBMCs from the stem cell graft donor, collected from the stem cell graft. The receptors stem from a human donor who donated a stem cell graft to a child with inherited bone marrow failure. The CDR3 runs from the conserved cysteine through the conserved F or W.

J	V	CDR3
TRBJ2-1	TRBV7-3	CASSLSGLASLNEQFF
TRBJ1-3	TRBV7-2	CSSSLGRFNSGNTIYF
TRBJ2-5	TRBV7-2	CASSFSTVQETQYF
TRBJ2-7	TRBV6-2/TRBV6-3	CASTSQTSGSYEQYF
TRBJ2-1	TRBV7-9	CASSFGTSGSFEQFF
TRBJ2-7	TRBV12-3/TRBV12-4	CASSLTGYYEQYF
TRBJ2-7	TRBV7-6	CASRDSGYEQYF
TRBJ1-1	TRBV29-1	CSVRYRVEAFF
TRBJ2-7	TRBV28	CASSYPGSGPYEQYF
TRBJ1-6	TRBV20-1	CSARNRDIYNSPLHF
TRBJ2-7	TRBV7-9	CASSPAGRLTYEQYF
TRBJ2-5	TRBV25-1	CASRTTFGGGRLETQYF
TRBJ2-7	TRBV5-1	CASTLVASGSHEQYF
TRBJ2-2	TRBV6-1	CASTSTGGAYGELFF
TRBJ1-3	TRBV11-2	CASSSIRGAGNTIYF
TRBJ2-1	TRBV7-2	CASSLDPDDYNEQFF
TRBJ2-7	TRBV27	CASSAQGSYEQYF
TRBJ2-5	TRBV29-1	CSVEDRGADETQYF
TRBJ1-2	TRBV5-4	CASSPNGQGSYGYTF
TRBJ2-1	TRBV6-1	CAILDRARNEQFF
TRBJ2-2	TRBV5-1	CASSFDPTGSTGELFF
TRBJ2-3	TRBV11-2	CASSFLAGLSTDTQYF
TRBJ2-1	TRBV4-3	CASSQAWGAYNEQFF
TRBJ2-1	TRBV29-1	CSVGSQINEQFF
TRBJ2-3	TRBV12-3/TRBV12-4	CASSLYPPSPGDTQYF
TRBJ2-4	TRBV6-2/TRBV6-3	CASRTGLAKNIQYF
TRBJ1-5	TRBV20-1	CSAAQGYSNQPQHF
TRBJ2-1	TRBV7-9	CASSPGLAETYNEQFF
TRBJ1-6	TRBV6-5	CASSYGVDNSPLHF
TRBJ2-7	TRBV20-1	CSARDPGTSQPEQYF
TRBJ2-2	TRBV5-1	CASSPPGGEITGELFF
TRBJ2-7	TRBV15	CATSRETGYGYEQYF
TRBJ1-6	TRBV6-6	CASSSVGPGRAPPRGSYNSPLHF
TRBJ2-7	TRBV28	CATILCEQYF
TRBJ1-1	TRBV29-1	CSVGTGRGEGNTEAFF
TRBJ1-2	TRBV25-1	CASSEGLNYGYTF
TRBJ2-1	TRBV28	CASFTGRYNEQFF
TRBJ2-1	TRBV2	CASKVYQGEQFF
TRBJ1-1	TRBV19	CASSLGGVNTEAFF
TRBJ2-2	TRBV5-6	CASSLVWTGELFF
TRBJ2-5	TRBV7-9	CASSLVVQETQYF
TRBJ2-1	TRBV7-2	CASSATSGKLNEQFF